This TCR beta chain appears in the sequencing data of a study of cytomegalovirus exposure and HLA in healthy donors. The PCR used 60 Vbeta and 13 Jbeta primers. Using immunoSEQ multiplex PCR, the repertoire was profiled, and TCRdb retains in-frame clones only, with some absent. The sample holds nearly 110,000 clones, approximately 79% seen once. Notes on the study in general: An observed cluster of highly shared sequence variants was recorded as a likely sequencing artifact. Using the classifier, cytomegalovirus status was reportedly diagnosed with high specificity and sensitivity. HLA alleles showed associations with some 17,000 TCR beta sequences in a later analysis, at a 0.05 false discovery rate.

This clone was counted between two and nine times. Antigen: not known. Germline V gene sequence: CDR1 LGHNT, CDR2 FRNRAP. The CDR3 contains 13 residues. Trimming took 2 bases from V and 8 from J, leaving 11 bases between them. The sequence was collected from a man younger than 30 in good health and CMV-seronegative. The V and J genes are TRBV12-5 and TRBJ2-3; tentative D call: TRBD1 (5 bases). The sample consisted of PBMCs. The chain's CDR3 is CASGLTGSGTQYF. Here the CDR3 DNA reads TGTGCTAGTGGTTTGACAGGCTCAGGTACGCAGTATTTT.